The clone carrying this TCR beta chain is a singleton in its sample. Its antigen remains unidentified. This sample was included in a study of cytomegalovirus exposure and HLA in healthy donors. Overall study results and limits: Follow-up analysis later connected one missense variant in DCLRE1C with trimming of TCR beta V- and J-genes. In a later analysis, across HLA loci, associated TCR counts were highest for DRB1, lowest for HLA-C. TRBV6-2, TRBV6-3 and some other V segments were excluded as indistinguishable.

The CDR3 is 15 amino acids. Germline CDR1 MDHEN, CDR2 SYDVKM. Unmatched junction bases numbered 4, after V lost 2 bases and J lost 0 bases. Primers: 60 Vbeta forward and 13 Jbeta reverse. Sequenced by immunoSEQ multiplex PCR; TCRdb stores in-frame clones only, minus some. The sample includes about 150,000 clones, roughly 80% seen only once; the top ten take 3.5%. This donor's CMV serostatus is unrecorded. The sequencing sample was made of PBMCs. The sequence came from a human donor in good health. The chain has TRBV28 and TRBJ2-7, with 7 bases aligning to TRBD2. CDR3 bases: TGTGCCAGCAGTTTAGTGCGGGGGAGCTCCTACGAGCAGTACTTC. Amino acids: CASSLVRGSSYEQYF.